The 13 T cell receptor beta chains below come from one sample, sequenced in a study of metastatic and nonmetastatic thyroid tumors (dated by TCRdb to 2018 to 2020). No patient had received any treatment before thyroid surgery. The method behind the library was PCR. Instrument used: Illumina HiSeq 4000. The public reads were quality trimmed at Q25 with fastp and then assembled into clones with MiXCR by TCRdb, keeping productive beta chains. This sample lists under 20,000 clones; approximately 35% were detected once. The ten largest clones add up to 17% of the sample. Specimen: tumor tissue. The receptor set was obtained from a female donor with papillary thyroid cancer or a benign thyroid nodule (not recorded which). Some clones in this sample may be carry-over from other donors' samples.

The V and J genes are TRBV6-6 and TRBJ1-5, with a weak D call TRBD1 (6 bases). CDR3 length: 18 residues. From germline, CDR1 is MNHNY and CDR2 SVGAGI (reference sequence). The germline V and J ends were trimmed by 0 bases and 4 bases, with 19 bases remaining between them. CDR3 DNA sequence: TGTGCCAGCAGTTACTCGAGTCGGGGGCGCTTTCAGAATCAGCCCCAGCATTTT. Amino acid sequence: CASSYSSRGRFQNQPQHF.

Only a few counts were recorded for this clone. The V gene is TRBV6-5, the J gene TRBJ2-2; TRBD1 agrees at 7 bases. With V trimmed by 4 bases and J by 2 bases, 4 bases remained unmatched. The CDR3 spans 15 residues. CDR1 is MNHEY and CDR2 is SVGAGI in the germline V gene. In nucleotides, the CDR3 is TGTGCCAGCAGTTCGGGACAGCGTAACACCGGGGAGCTGTTTTTT. Translated: CASSSGQRNTGELFF.

About this clone itself: Its ends do not fully match the called genes, so a read error is possible. The chain joins TRBV18 to TRBJ2-2; D perhaps matches TRBD2 (6 bases). This CDR3 comprises 17 residues. Germline loops: CDR1 KGHSH, CDR2 LQKENI. CDR3 amino acids: CASSPVNVSGNTGALFF. CDR3 DNA sequence: TGTGCCAGCTCACCTGTCAATGTTAGCGGCAACACCGGGGCGCTGTTTTTT. Full variable domain (remainder filled in from reference TRBV18 and TRBJ2-2): NAGVMQNPRHLVRRRGQEARLRCSPMKGHSHVYWYRQLPEEGLKFMVYLQKENIIDESGMPKERFSAEFPKEGPSILRIQQVVRGDSAAYFCASSPVNVSGNTGALFFGEGSRLTVL.

The chain has TRBV2 and TRBJ1-3; D gene unclear. Germline-derived CDR1 and CDR2 are SNHLY and FYNNEI. CDR3 size: 15 residues. Trimming took off 1 base at V and 0 bases at J, with 7 bases between the two ends. The CDR3 region has the DNA TGTGCCAGCAGTGAAGGTCGTCGCTCTGGAAACACCATATATTTT. The encoded protein is CASSEGRRSGNTIYF.

The DNA of the CDR3 is TGCAGTGCTCCCGGGGCTAGCGGGGTCGTCATTACGCAGTATTTT. Translation gives CSAPGASGVVITQYF. The gene calls are TRBV20-1 and TRBJ2-3; 9 bases agree with TRBD2. This CDR3 comprises 15 residues. J lost 8 bases, V lost 5 bases, and 14 bases had no gene match. Germline V CDR1 and CDR2: DFQATT, SNEGSKA (reference sequence).

CDR3 protein: CASSITFRGGEQYF. As DNA, the CDR3 is TGTGCCAGTAGTATCACGTTCCGGGGAGGAGAGCAGTACTTC. V usage is TRBV19 and J usage is TRBJ2-7; D is possibly TRBD2 (6 bases). CDR1 and CDR2 from the germline V gene are LNHDA and SQIVND (reference sequence). V dropped 3 bases and J dropped 7 bases, with 16 bases sitting between them. This CDR3 contains 14 residues.

There are a few counts of this clone. The chain has TRBV6-5 and TRBJ2-7; D gene ambiguous. CDR1 MNHEY and CDR2 SVGAGI come from the germline V gene. Trimming cost V 5 bases and J 1 base, with 12 bases left between them. CDR3 length: 14 amino acids. The CDR3 protein is CASSRSTESYEQYF. CDR3 nucleotides: TGTGCCAGCAGTCGCTCGACTGAATCCTACGAGCAGTACTTC.

The V call is TRBV5-1, the J call TRBJ1-2; 9 bases map to TRBD1. Trimming took 0 bases from V and 7 from J; bases not matched to a gene: 4. Germline V gene sequence: CDR1 SGHRS, CDR2 YFSETQ. CDR3 length: 14 residues. The DNA for the CDR3 is TGCGCCAGCAGCTTGGAAAGACAGGGGGGTGGCTACACCTTC. As protein: CASSLERQGGGYTF.

This chain links TRBV18 with TRBJ2-7; no definite D call. Germline V CDR1 and CDR2: KGHSH, LQKENI. The CDR3 has 13 residues. Deletions cut 4 bases from V and 0 bases from J, with 7 bases between. The CDR3 DNA follows: TGTGCCAGCTCACTACAGATCTCCTACGAGCAGTACTTC. This codes for CASSLQISYEQYF.

This clone is medium-sized in the sample. V usage is TRBV5-1 and J usage is TRBJ2-3; the match to TRBD2 covers 10 bases. The length of the CDR3 is 15 residues. Germline V gene lookup returns CDR1 SGHRS and CDR2 YFSETQ. With 4 bases clipped from V and 6 bases from J, the junction kept 8 bases outside the gene matches. CDR3 region: CASSLTGTSEDTQYF. The CDR3 DNA is TGCGCCAGCAGCCTAACCGGGACTAGCGAGGATACGCAGTATTTT.

Many counts were recorded for this clone. The gene calls are TRBV4-3 and TRBJ2-6, with TRBD1 matching over 7 bases. The germline V gene encodes CDR1 LGHNA and CDR2 YSLEER. CDR3 size: 16 residues. The V gene end was trimmed by 4 bases and the J gene end by 2 bases; junction bases not matched to a gene: 5. The CDR3 region is CASSRDRAAGANVLTF. The CDR3 bases are TGCGCCAGCAGCCGCGACAGGGCCGCTGGGGCCAACGTCCTGACTTTC.

This clone was seen many times. Other DNA sequences of this sample code for an identical CDR3. The rearrangement links TRBV18 to TRBJ1-6; D gene uncertain. CDR1 and CDR2 from the germline V gene are KGHSH and LQKENI. This CDR3 spans 16 amino acids. V was shortened by 3 bases and J by 0 bases, with 9 bases between the two germline ends. CDR3 sequence: CASSPAGRSYNSPLHF. CDR3 coding DNA: TGTGCCAGCTCACCCGCTGGGCGCTCCTATAATTCACCCCTCCACTTT. Variable domain in full (rest from reference TRBV18 and TRBJ1-6): NAGVMQNPRHLVRRRGQEARLRCSPMKGHSHVYWYRQLPEEGLKFMVYLQKENIIDESGMPKERFSAEFPKEGPSILRIQQVVRGDSAAYFCASSPAGRSYNSPLHFGNGTRLTVT.

In its sample, this clone is medium-sized. Other DNA variants within this sample encode the same CDR3. The chain joins TRBV20-1 to TRBJ2-7, with 10 nucleotides matching TRBD2. Germline-derived CDR1 and CDR2 are DFQATT and SNEGSKA (reference sequence). There are 13 residues in the CDR3. This CDR3 is CSAGGLADYEQYF. The CDR3 nucleotides are TGCAGCGCAGGAGGACTAGCGGACTACGAGCAGTACTTC.